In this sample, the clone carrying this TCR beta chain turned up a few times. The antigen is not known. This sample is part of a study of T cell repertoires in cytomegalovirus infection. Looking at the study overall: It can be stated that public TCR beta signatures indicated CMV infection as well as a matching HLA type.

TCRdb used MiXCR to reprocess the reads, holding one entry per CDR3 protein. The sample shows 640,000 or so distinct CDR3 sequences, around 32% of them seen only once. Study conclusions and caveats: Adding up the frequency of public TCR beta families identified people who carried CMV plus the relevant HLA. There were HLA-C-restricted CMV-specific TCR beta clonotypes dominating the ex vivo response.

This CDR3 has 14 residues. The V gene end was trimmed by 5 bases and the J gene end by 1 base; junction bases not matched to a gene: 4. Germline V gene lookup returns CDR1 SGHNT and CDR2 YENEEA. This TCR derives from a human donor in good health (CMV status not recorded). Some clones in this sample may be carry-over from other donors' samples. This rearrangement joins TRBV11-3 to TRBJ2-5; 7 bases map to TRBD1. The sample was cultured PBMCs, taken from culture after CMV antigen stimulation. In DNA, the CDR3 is TGTGCCAGCAGCCCGGGACAGTCCCAAGAGACCCAGTACTTC. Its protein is CASSPGQSQETQYF. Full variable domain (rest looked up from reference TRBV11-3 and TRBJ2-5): EAGVVQSPRYKIIEKKQPVAFWCNPISGHNTLYWYLQNLGQGPELLIRYENEEAVDDSQLPKDRFSAERLKGVDSTLKIQPAELGDSAVYLCASSPGQSQETQYFGPGTRLLVL.